What follows is one TCR beta chain and its context. This CDR3 contains 14 residues. Trimming pared 2 bases from V and 0 bases from J, leaving 5 bases between. Germline-derived CDR1 and CDR2 are SNHLY and FYNNEI. Authors' processing steps: Amplification from reference gene primers served as the basis for estimated nucleated cell counts. The assay was immunoSEQ multiplex PCR, and TCRdb's table has in-frame clones only and misses some. The DNA was the basis for D and trimming; V, J and clone size are from that table. Seen here are under 200,000 clones, around 83% observed once, and the top ten hold 5% to 6%. The Seattle site enrolled patients during active infection and followed them longitudinally. The data were taken from a study of blood T cell repertoires in COVID-19. At the level of the study: PBMCs, B-cell-depleted T cells, or T cells were the source of the cDNA or gDNA that made up the material.

This sequence joins TRBV2 and TRBJ1-3; the D is unclear. The source of this sequence is a woman aged 45-59 years with COVID-19, enrolled during active disease. The sequencing sample was made of peripheral blood. The CDR3: CASSESSSGNTIYF. As DNA, the CDR3 is TGTGCCAGCAGTGAATCCTCCTCTGGAAACACCATATATTTT. Full variable domain (remainder filled in from reference TRBV2 and TRBJ1-3): EPEVTQTPSHQVTQMGQEVILRCVPISNHLYFYWYRQILGQKVEFLVSFYNNEISEKSEIFDDQFSVERPDGSNFTLKIRSTKLEDSAMYFCASSESSSGNTIYFGEGSWLTVV.